Listed below are T cell receptor beta chains from one sample, sequenced in a study of T cell responses to AZD1222 COVID-19 vaccine. Using immunoSEQ multiplex PCR, the repertoire was profiled, and TCRdb retains in-frame clones only, with some absent. The sample lists roughly 100,000 clones; 89% were seen once. This material consisted of peripheral blood, taken 28 days after the second AZD1222 dose. The receptor source for this set is an adult who received the AZD1222 COVID-19 vaccine. Each CDR3 is given with its conserved first and last residue. D genes are given only for firm matches. Clone size is stated in some rows and not others, as once, few, many or a class when expanded.

>TRBD2|TRBJ2-1|TRBV5-1|-
TGCGCCAGCAGCTTGTGGGCGGGAGTTGGCAATGAGCAGTTCTTC
CASSLWAGVGNEQFF
>TRBD2|TRBJ2-7|TRBV7-2|-
TGTGCCAGCAGCTTAGCGTTGGCGGGAGGCGGTGAGCAGTACTTC
CASSLALAGGGEQYF
>-|TRBJ2-2|TRBV19|-
TGTGCCAGTAGGAAGGACTACTCGAACACCGGGGAGCTGTTTTTT
CASRKDYSNTGELFF
>-|TRBJ2-1|TRBV6-1|-
TGTGCCAGCAGTGAAGCACACGGGGATGAGCAGTTCTTC
CASSEAHGDEQFF
>TRBD1|TRBJ1-4|TRBV10-3|-
TGTGCCATCAGTGAGGGGGGGACAGTTAATGAAAAACTGTTTTTT
CAISEGGTVNEKLFF
>-|TRBJ1-4|TRBV5-8|-
TGTGCCAGCAGCCTCGCGGGGGTACTCCGAAATGAAAAACTGTTTTTT
CASSLAGVLRNEKLFF
>-|TRBJ1-5|TRBV5-8|-
TGTGCCAGCAGCTCCACCCCACCGCAATCAGAGGCCCAGCATTTT
CASSSTPPQSEAQHF
>-|TRBJ2-7|TRBV7-2|-
TGTGCCAGCAGCCGCGACTTGTACGAGCAGTACTTC
CASSRDLYEQYF
>-|TRBJ2-3|TRBV7-2|-
TGTGCCAGCAGCTTGGACGCTAGCACAGATACGCAGTATTTT
CASSLDASTDTQYF
>-|TRBJ1-1|TRBV6-5|-
TGTGCCAGCAGTTGGGGGACCCTTAGCACTGAAGCTTTCTTT
CASSWGTLSTEAFF
>-|TRBJ1-1|TRBV5-5|-
TGTGCCAGCAGCCTTTCAGGGACGGCGGTCACTGAAGCTTTCTTT
CASSLSGTAVTEAFF
>TRBD1|TRBJ1-5|TRBV28|once
TGTGCCAGCAGTGTAGGGACAGGGGGCCGTCAGCCCCAGCATTTT
CASSVGTGGRQPQHF
>-|TRBJ1-1|TRBV18|-
TGTGCCAGCTCACCACTCAAGAACACTGAAGCTTTCTTT
CASSPLKNTEAFF
>TRBD1|TRBJ1-1|TRBV27|-
TGTGCCAGCAGCCGACTGGACAGGCAGAACACTGAAGCTTTCTTT
CASSRLDRQNTEAFF
>-|TRBJ2-7|TRBV10-2|-
TGCGCCAGCCGGGACTTCCTTAGGGGCGAGCAGTACTTC
CASRDFLRGEQYF
>-|TRBJ2-7|TRBV2|-
TGTGCCAGCAGTGAAGACACAGCACTGATCCCCTACGAGCAGTACTTC
CASSEDTALIPYEQYF
>TRBD2|TRBJ2-2|TRBV7-9|once
TGTGCCAGCAGCCCGGGACTAGCGGGCACCGGGGAGCTGTTTTTT
CASSPGLAGTGELFF